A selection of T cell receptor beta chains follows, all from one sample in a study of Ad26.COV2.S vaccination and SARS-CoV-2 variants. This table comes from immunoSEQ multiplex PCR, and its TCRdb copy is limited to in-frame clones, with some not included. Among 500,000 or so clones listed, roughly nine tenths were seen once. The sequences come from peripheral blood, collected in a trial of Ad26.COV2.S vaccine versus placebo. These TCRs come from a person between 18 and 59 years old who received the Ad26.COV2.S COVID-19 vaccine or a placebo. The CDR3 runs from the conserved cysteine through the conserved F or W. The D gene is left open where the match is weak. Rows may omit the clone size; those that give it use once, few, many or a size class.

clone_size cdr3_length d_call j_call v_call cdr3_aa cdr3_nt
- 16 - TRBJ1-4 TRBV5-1 CASSLVGTSTNEKLFF TGCGCCAGCAGCTTGGTTGGGACAAGTACTAATGAAAAACTGTTTTTT
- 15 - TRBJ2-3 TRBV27 CASSLVLHRLDTQYF TGTGCCAGCAGTTTGGTACTACATCGCCTAGATACGCAGTATTTT
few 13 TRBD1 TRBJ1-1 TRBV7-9 CASSQGTDNSAFF TGTGCCAGCAGTCAAGGGACAGATAACTCGGCTTTCTTT
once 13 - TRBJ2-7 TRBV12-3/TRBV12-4 CASSLRRTYEQYF TGTGCCAGCAGTTTGCGCAGGACCTACGAGCAGTACTTC
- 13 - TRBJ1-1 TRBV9 CASSLSGYTEAFF TGTGCCAGCAGCCTCTCGGGGTACACTGAAGCTTTCTTT
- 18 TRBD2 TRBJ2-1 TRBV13 CASSSLIRGRAPINEQFF TGTGCCAGCAGCTCCCTTATTCGTGGGAGGGCCCCTATAAATGAGCAGTTCTTC
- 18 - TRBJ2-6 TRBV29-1 CSVGETGEGISGANVLTF TGCAGCGTGGGGGAGACAGGGGAGGGAATCTCTGGGGCCAACGTCCTGACTTTC
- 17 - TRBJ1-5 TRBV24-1 CATSDSSELYSNQPQHF TGTGCCACCAGTGACTCTTCAGAACTCTATAGCAATCAGCCCCAGCATTTT
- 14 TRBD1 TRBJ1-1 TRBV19 CASSRQGGNTEAFF TGTGCCAGTAGCCGACAGGGGGGGAACACTGAAGCTTTCTTT
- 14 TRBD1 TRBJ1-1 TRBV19 CASVEDRGYTEAFF TGTGCCAGTGTGGAGGACAGGGGGTACACTGAAGCTTTCTTT
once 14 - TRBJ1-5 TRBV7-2 CASSLALSGQPQHF TGTGCCAGCAGCTTAGCCCTCTCGGGGCAGCCCCAGCATTTT
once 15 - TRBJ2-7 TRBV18 CASSPFTGSPYEQYF TGTGCCAGCTCACCTTTCACCGGGTCCCCCTACGAGCAGTACTTC
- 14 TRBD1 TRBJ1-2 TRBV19 CASRDRVGGYGYTF TGTGCCAGTAGAGACAGGGTCGGCGGTTATGGCTACACCTTC
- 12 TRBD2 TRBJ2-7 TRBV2 CASKREAYEQYF TGTGCCAGCAAACGGGAGGCCTACGAGCAGTACTTC
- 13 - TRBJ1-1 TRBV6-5 CAMRRHLNTEAFF TGTGCCATGCGCAGGCATCTGAACACTGAAGCTTTCTTT
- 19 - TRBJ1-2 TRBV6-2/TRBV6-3 CASSSPRNPARFTGSGYTF TGTGCCAGCAGTTCCCCGAGAAATCCCGCCCGATTTACAGGGAGCGGCTACACCTTC
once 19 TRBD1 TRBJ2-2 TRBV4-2 CASSQYRNLQGAATGELFF TGTGCCAGCAGCCAATACCGAAACCTGCAGGGGGCGGCCACCGGGGAGCTGTTTTTT
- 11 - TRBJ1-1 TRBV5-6 CASSLGEQAFF TGTGCCAGCAGCTTGGGAGAGCAGGCTTTCTTT
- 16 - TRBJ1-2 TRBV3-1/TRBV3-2 CASSQDLGRRYYGYTF TGTGCCAGCAGCCAAGATCTGGGGCGGCGGTACTATGGCTACACCTTC
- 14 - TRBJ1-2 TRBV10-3 CAISESRGDYGYTF TGTGCCATCAGTGAGTCGAGGGGGGACTATGGCTACACCTTC
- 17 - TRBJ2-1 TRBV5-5 CASRGLWGSLADNEQFF TGTGCCAGCAGGGGGCTCTGGGGGTCCCTCGCGGACAATGAGCAGTTCTTC
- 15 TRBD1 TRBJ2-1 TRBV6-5 CASSVQGALWNEQFF TGTGCCAGCAGCGTACAGGGGGCCTTATGGAATGAGCAGTTCTTC
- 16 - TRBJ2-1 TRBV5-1 CASSKETASSYNEQFF TGCGCCAGCTCGAAGGAGACAGCTAGCTCCTACAATGAGCAGTTCTTC
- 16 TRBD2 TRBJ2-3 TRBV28 CASSLGWGLAADTQYF TGTGCCAGCAGTTTGGGGTGGGGACTAGCGGCAGATACGCAGTATTTT
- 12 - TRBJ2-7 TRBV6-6 CASRSTGNEQYF TGTGCCAGCAGGTCCACAGGGAACGAGCAGTACTTC